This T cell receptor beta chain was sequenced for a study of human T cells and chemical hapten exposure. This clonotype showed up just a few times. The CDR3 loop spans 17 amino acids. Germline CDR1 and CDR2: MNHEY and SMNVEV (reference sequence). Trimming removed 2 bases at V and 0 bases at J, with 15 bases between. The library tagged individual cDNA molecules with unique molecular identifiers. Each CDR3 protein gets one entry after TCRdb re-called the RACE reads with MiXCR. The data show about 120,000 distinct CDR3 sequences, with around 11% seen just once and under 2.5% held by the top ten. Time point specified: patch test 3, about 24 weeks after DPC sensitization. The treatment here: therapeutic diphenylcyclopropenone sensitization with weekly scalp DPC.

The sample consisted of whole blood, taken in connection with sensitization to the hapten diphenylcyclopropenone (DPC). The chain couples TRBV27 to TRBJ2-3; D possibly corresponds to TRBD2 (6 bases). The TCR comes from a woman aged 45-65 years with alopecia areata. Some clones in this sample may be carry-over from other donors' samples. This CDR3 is CASSLMVADYSTDTQYF. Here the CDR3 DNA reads TGTGCCAGCAGTTTAATGGTAGCGGATTATAGCACAGATACGCAGTATTTT.